Sequencing of this T cell receptor (beta chain) was carried out in a study of tumor-infiltrating lymphocytes in primary liver carcinoma. About this clonotype itself: Its antigen is not known.

Overall study results and limits: Only about 8-25% of top clones were detected in all five tumor regions. Tumors significantly exceeded blood in top-250-clone fraction (p = 0.039). The study found tumor-adjacent and tumor-blood pairs overlapped less than tumor region pairs.

The CDR3 sequence is 15 residues long. V shed 6 bases and J 11 bases; nucleotides not matched to a gene: 14. Researchers generated TCR beta cDNA from about 450 ng of total RNA, relying on a constant-region primer. Amplification in three nested multiplex PCR rounds with slightly modified ARM-PCR gave rise to TCR beta libraries. A C-beta reverse primer was combined with TRBV1-TRBV30 forward primers in the first two PCR rounds, and each round had around 10 cycles. In TCRdb, the multiplex PCR reads were re-called with MiXCR into one record per CDR3 protein. Among 20,000 or so distinct CDR3 sequences listed, about 84% were seen once. Extraction of RNA together with DNA used about 20-34 mg of unsorted bulk tissue. Primary liver carcinoma in the patients was surgically resected.

The sequence was obtained from a woman aged 25 to 39 with primary liver carcinoma and hepatitis B virus infection. The sequencing sample was made of liver tumor tissue from sampling region 2. The subset denotes: tumor region T2, inferior pole. V and J are TRBV12-3 or TRBV12-4 and TRBJ2-1, with TRBD2 matching 9 bases. The CDR3 loop is CASSLSETSGPKQFF. The CDR3 bases are TGTGCCAGCAGCCTGTCCGAGACTAGCGGACCTAAGCAGTTCTTC.